Listed below are T cell receptor beta chains from one sample, sequenced in a study of blood T cell repertoires in COVID-19. Data came from immunoSEQ multiplex PCR; TCRdb stores just in-frame clones and leaves some out. Of 100,000 to 130,000 clones in the sample, approximately 84% were seen once. Sequencing used peripheral blood. These receptor sequences come from a human donor in a cohort sampled during active COVID-19. The CDR3 runs from the conserved cysteine through the conserved F or W. Fields, in order: V gene, J gene, D gene, clone size, CDR3 protein, CDR3 DNA. D genes are given only for firm matches. Size tells how often a clone was seen (once, few, many) or the class of an expanded clone, and some rows leave it out.

V: TRBV6-5; J: TRBJ2-7; D: .; size: .; CDR3: CASSYDRGSGGYEQYF; DNA: TGTGCCAGCAGTTACGACAGGGGATCGGGGGGATACGAGCAGTACTTC
V: TRBV7-2; J: TRBJ2-5; D: .; size: .; CDR3: CASSLRIRQTQYF; DNA: TGTGCCAGCAGTCTCAGGATTCGACAGACCCAGTACTTC
V: TRBV7-2; J: TRBJ2-1; D: TRBD1; size: .; CDR3: CASSQGVNEQFF; DNA: TGTGCCAGCAGCCAGGGGGTCAATGAGCAGTTCTTC
V: TRBV28; J: TRBJ2-1; D: TRBD1; size: .; CDR3: CASRRDSANNEQFF; DNA: TGTGCCAGCAGAAGGGACAGCGCTAACAATGAGCAGTTCTTC
V: TRBV7-2; J: TRBJ2-1; D: .; size: .; CDR3: CASSPDYLVDNEQFF; DNA: TGTGCCAGCAGCCCTGACTACCTGGTCGACAATGAGCAGTTCTTC
V: TRBV7-2; J: TRBJ1-5; D: TRBD1; size: .; CDR3: CASSPTGESNQPQHF; DNA: TGTGCCAGCAGTCCGACAGGGGAGAGCAATCAGCCCCAGCATTTT
V: TRBV7-2; J: TRBJ2-3; D: .; size: .; CDR3: CASSLYVGARTDTQYF; DNA: TGTGCCAGCAGCTTATATGTGGGAGCACGCACAGATACGCAGTATTTT
V: TRBV9; J: TRBJ1-4; D: .; size: .; CDR3: CASSYRSNEKLFF; DNA: TGTGCCAGCAGCTACAGGAGTAATGAAAAACTGTTTTTT
V: TRBV5-4; J: TRBJ1-1; D: .; size: few; CDR3: CASSLIGRGLGNTEAFF; DNA: TGTGCCAGCAGCTTGATCGGTAGGGGTTTGGGGAACACTGAAGCTTTCTTT
V: TRBV6-6; J: TRBJ2-7; D: TRBD1; size: .; CDR3: CASRLGQGASYEQYF; DNA: TGTGCCAGCAGGCTGGGACAGGGGGCATCCTACGAGCAGTACTTC
V: TRBV18; J: TRBJ1-4; D: TRBD1; size: .; CDR3: CASFSAQGALSTNEKLFF; DNA: TGTGCCAGCTTTTCAGCTCAGGGGGCCCTTTCAACTAATGAAAAACTGTTTTTT
V: TRBV2; J: TRBJ1-1; D: TRBD1; size: .; CDR3: CASNAQGTVTEAFF; DNA: TGTGCCAGCAATGCACAGGGGACAGTGACTGAAGCTTTCTTT
V: TRBV7-8; J: TRBJ2-3; D: TRBD2; size: .; CDR3: CASSPPGGGAGADTQYF; DNA: TGTGCCAGCAGCCCACCGGGAGGAGGGGCGGGAGCGGATACGCAGTATTTT
V: TRBV19; J: TRBJ1-2; D: .; size: .; CDR3: CASSIRSVSGYTF; DNA: TGTGCCAGTAGTATCCGGAGTGTATCTGGCTACACCTTC
V: TRBV30; J: TRBJ2-1; D: .; size: .; CDR3: CAWTTPVGGEQFF; DNA: TGTGCCTGGACCACACCGGTCGGGGGTGAGCAGTTCTTC
V: TRBV10-3; J: TRBJ1-1; D: .; size: .; CDR3: CAISELTGHTEAFF; DNA: TGTGCCATCAGTGAGTTAACAGGGCACACTGAAGCTTTCTTT
V: TRBV5-4; J: TRBJ2-1; D: TRBD1; size: .; CDR3: CASSSRTGGGYEQFF; DNA: TGTGCCAGCAGCTCGAGGACAGGGGGCGGGTATGAGCAGTTCTTC
V: TRBV6-5; J: TRBJ1-1; D: TRBD1; size: .; CDR3: CASSYSRQGTEAFF; DNA: TGTGCCAGCAGTTACTCGAGACAGGGCACTGAAGCTTTCTTT
V: TRBV10-2; J: TRBJ1-6; D: TRBD1; size: .; CDR3: CASRGGQASSPLHF; DNA: TGCGCCAGTCGCGGAGGACAGGCAAGTTCACCCCTCCACTTT
V: TRBV5-6; J: TRBJ2-3; D: .; size: .; CDR3: CASGGLWDTDTQYF; DNA: TGTGCCAGTGGCGGGTTATGGGACACAGATACGCAGTATTTT
V: TRBV28; J: TRBJ2-5; D: .; size: .; CDR3: CASSVRTMETQYF; DNA: TGTGCCAGCAGTGTCAGGACAATGGAGACCCAGTACTTC
V: TRBV5-6; J: TRBJ2-7; D: TRBD2; size: few; CDR3: CASSSIAGLDEQYF; DNA: TGTGCCAGCAGCTCCATAGCGGGACTGGACGAGCAGTACTTC
V: TRBV7-9; J: TRBJ1-5; D: .; size: once; CDR3: CASSLGLGGNQPQHF; DNA: TGTGCCAGCAGCTTAGGTCTCGGGGGCAATCAGCCCCAGCATTTT
V: TRBV28; J: TRBJ2-3; D: .; size: .; CDR3: CASSNRLLGTQYF; DNA: TGTGCCAGCAGCAATAGACTACTAGGTACGCAGTATTTT
V: TRBV27; J: TRBJ2-3; D: .; size: few; CDR3: CASSPSPVAGTQYF; DNA: TGTGCCAGCAGCCCCAGCCCGGTCGCGGGTACGCAGTATTTT
V: TRBV12-3/TRBV12-4; J: TRBJ2-1; D: .; size: .; CDR3: CASSNSYNEQFF; DNA: TGTGCCAGCAGCAACTCCTACAATGAGCAGTTCTTC
V: TRBV27; J: TRBJ1-1; D: .; size: .; CDR3: CASGGGGRTEAFF; DNA: TGTGCCTCCGGGGGAGGAGGGCGCACTGAAGCTTTCTTT
V: TRBV3-1/TRBV3-2; J: TRBJ2-7; D: .; size: .; CDR3: CASSQEGHPGEQYF; DNA: TGTGCCAGCAGCCAAGAGGGCCACCCCGGCGAGCAGTACTTC
V: TRBV19; J: TRBJ2-1; D: TRBD1; size: .; CDR3: CASTSGTGRGEQFF; DNA: TGTGCCAGTACCTCCGGGACAGGGAGGGGTGAGCAGTTCTTC
V: TRBV3-1/TRBV3-2; J: TRBJ2-1; D: .; size: .; CDR3: CASSQLLVAHEQFF; DNA: TGTGCCAGCAGCCAATTACTAGTTGCCCATGAGCAGTTCTTC
V: TRBV7-2; J: TRBJ2-2; D: TRBD2; size: .; CDR3: CASSSTSGGNTGELFF; DNA: TGTGCCAGCAGCTCGACTAGCGGGGGGAACACCGGGGAGCTGTTTTTT
V: TRBV3-1/TRBV3-2; J: TRBJ1-2; D: .; size: .; CDR3: CASSHYREKGYGYTF; DNA: TGTGCCAGCAGCCACTACAGGGAAAAGGGCTATGGCTACACCTTC
V: TRBV13; J: TRBJ1-1; D: .; size: .; CDR3: CASSLSQGSEAFF; DNA: TGTGCCAGCAGCCTATCCCAGGGGTCTGAAGCTTTCTTT
V: TRBV6-2/TRBV6-3; J: TRBJ1-1; D: .; size: once; CDR3: CASSYSESGRGEAFF; DNA: TGTGCCAGCAGTTACTCTGAATCAGGGAGGGGTGAAGCTTTCTTT
V: TRBV27; J: TRBJ1-2; D: .; size: .; CDR3: CASSFGGQGNYGYTF; DNA: TGTGCCAGCAGTTTCGGGGGGCAGGGTAACTATGGCTACACCTTC
V: TRBV7-3; J: TRBJ2-6; D: TRBD1; size: .; CDR3: CASSPKRGDSFLGGANVLTF; DNA: TGTGCCAGCAGCCCAAAAAGAGGGGACAGTTTCCTTGGAGGGGCCAACGTCCTGACTTTC
V: TRBV5-1; J: TRBJ2-1; D: TRBD1; size: .; CDR3: CASSRFRQGGNEQFF; DNA: TGCGCCAGCAGCCGTTTTCGACAGGGGGGCAATGAGCAGTTCTTC
V: TRBV5-6; J: TRBJ2-7; D: TRBD2; size: .; CDR3: CASSRRSLAGNEQYF; DNA: TGTGCCAGCAGCCGAAGGTCTCTAGCGGGAAACGAGCAGTACTTC
V: TRBV30; J: TRBJ1-6; D: .; size: .; CDR3: CAWTGDSYNSPLHF; DNA: TGTGCCTGGACAGGGGACTCCTATAATTCACCCCTCCACTTT
V: TRBV30; J: TRBJ2-7; D: TRBD1; size: .; CDR3: CAWSRQGYEQYF; DNA: TGTGCCTGGAGTAGACAGGGATACGAGCAGTACTTC